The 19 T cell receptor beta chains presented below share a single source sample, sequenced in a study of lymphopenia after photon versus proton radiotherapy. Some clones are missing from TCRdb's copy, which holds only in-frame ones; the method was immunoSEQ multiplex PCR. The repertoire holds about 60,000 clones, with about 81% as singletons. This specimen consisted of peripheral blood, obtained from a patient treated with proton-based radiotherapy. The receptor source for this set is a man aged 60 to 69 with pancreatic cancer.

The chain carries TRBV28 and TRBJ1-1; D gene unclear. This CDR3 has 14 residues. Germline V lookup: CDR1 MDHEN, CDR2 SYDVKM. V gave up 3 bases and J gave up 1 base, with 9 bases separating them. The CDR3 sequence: CASSLLQQNTEAFF. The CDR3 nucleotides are TGTGCCAGCAGTTTGTTACAGCAGAACACTGAAGCTTTCTTT.

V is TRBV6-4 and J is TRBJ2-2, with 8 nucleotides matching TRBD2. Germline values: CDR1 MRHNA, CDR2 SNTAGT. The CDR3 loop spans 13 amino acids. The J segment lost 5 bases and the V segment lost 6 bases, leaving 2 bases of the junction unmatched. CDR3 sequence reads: CASRPSGTGELFF. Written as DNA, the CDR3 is TGTGCCAGCAGACCTAGCGGGACCGGGGAGCTGTTTTTT.

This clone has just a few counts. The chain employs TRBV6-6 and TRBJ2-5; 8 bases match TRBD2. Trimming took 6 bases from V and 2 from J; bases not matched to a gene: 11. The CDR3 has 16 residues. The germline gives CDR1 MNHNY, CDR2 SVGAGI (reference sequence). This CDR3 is CASRHSGTRDQETQYF. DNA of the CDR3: TGTGCCAGCAGGCATTCCGGGACTAGGGATCAAGAGACCCAGTACTTC.

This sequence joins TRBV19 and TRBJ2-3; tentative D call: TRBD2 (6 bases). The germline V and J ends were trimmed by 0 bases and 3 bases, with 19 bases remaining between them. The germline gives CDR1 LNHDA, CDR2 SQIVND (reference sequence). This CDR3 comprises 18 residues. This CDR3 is CASSIDPRTVRGTDTQYF. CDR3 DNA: TGTGCCAGTAGTATAGATCCCCGGACTGTTCGGGGGACAGATACGCAGTATTTT. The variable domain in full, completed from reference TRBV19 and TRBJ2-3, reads DGGITQSPKYLFRKEGQNVTLSCEQNLNHDAMYWYRQDPGQGLRLIYYSQIVNDFQKGDIAEGYSVSREKKESFPLTVTSAQKNPTAFYLCASSIDPRTVRGTDTQYFGPGTRLTVL.

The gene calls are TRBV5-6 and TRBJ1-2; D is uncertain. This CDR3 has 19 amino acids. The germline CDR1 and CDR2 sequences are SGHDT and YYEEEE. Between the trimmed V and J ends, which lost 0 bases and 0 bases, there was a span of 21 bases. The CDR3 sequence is CASSLVGVASSKANYGYTF. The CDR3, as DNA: TGTGCCAGCAGCTTGGTTGGTGTGGCCAGCTCCAAAGCTAACTATGGCTACACCTTC.

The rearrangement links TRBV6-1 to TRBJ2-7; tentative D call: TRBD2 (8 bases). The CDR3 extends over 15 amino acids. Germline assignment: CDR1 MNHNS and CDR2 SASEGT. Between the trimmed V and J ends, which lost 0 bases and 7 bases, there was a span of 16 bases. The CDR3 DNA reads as TGTGCCAGCAGTGAAGCGGGCAGGGGGACTAGGGAGCAGTACTTC. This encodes CASSEAGRGTREQYF.

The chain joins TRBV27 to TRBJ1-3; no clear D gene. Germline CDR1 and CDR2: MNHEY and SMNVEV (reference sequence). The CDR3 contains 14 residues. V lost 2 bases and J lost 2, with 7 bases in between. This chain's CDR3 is CASSLGPAGNTIYF. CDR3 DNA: TGTGCCAGCAGTTTAGGGCCGGCTGGAAACACCATATATTTT.

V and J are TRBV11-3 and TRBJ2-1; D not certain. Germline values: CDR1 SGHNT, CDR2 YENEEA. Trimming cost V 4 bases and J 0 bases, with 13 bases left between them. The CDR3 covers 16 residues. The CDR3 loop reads CASSSAFKSSYNEQFF. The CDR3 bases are TGTGCCAGCAGCTCCGCTTTCAAGAGCTCCTACAATGAGCAGTTCTTC.

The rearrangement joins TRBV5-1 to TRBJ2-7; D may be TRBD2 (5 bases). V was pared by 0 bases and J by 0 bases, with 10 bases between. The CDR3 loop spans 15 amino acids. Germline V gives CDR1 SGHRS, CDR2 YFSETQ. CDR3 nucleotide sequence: TGCGCCAGCAGCTTGGAGCCGGGATCCTCCTACGAGCAGTACTTC. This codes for CASSLEPGSSYEQYF.

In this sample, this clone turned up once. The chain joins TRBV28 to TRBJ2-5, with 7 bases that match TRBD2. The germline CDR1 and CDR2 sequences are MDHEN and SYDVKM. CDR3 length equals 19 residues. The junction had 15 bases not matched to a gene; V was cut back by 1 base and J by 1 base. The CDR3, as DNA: TGTGCCAGCAGTTTATTACCCCTTGGGCGGACTAGACTCCAAGAGACCCAGTACTTC. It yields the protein CASSLLPLGRTRLQETQYF. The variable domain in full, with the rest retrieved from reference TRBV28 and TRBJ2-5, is DVKVTQSSRYLVKRTGEKVFLECVQDMDHENMFWYRQDPGLGLRLIYFSYDVKMKEKGDIPEGYSVSREKKERFSLILESASTNQTSMYLCASSLLPLGRTRLQETQYFGPGTRLLVL.

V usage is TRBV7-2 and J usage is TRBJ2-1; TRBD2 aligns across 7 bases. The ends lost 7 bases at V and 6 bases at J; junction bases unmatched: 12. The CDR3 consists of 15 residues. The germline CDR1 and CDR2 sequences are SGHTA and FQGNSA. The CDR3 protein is CASTKVPSGTNEQFF. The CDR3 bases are TGTGCCAGCACAAAAGTGCCTAGCGGAACCAATGAGCAGTTCTTC.

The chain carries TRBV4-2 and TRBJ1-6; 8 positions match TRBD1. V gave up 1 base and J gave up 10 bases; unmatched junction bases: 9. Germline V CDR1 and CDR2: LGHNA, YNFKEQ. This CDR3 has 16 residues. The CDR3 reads CASSQGGQGLWSPLHF. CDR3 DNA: TGTGCCAGCAGCCAAGGCGGACAGGGCCTATGGTCACCCCTCCACTTT.

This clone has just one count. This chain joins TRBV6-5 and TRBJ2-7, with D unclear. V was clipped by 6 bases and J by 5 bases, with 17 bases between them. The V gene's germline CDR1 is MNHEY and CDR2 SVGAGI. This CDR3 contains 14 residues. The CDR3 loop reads CASRSTALGHEQYF. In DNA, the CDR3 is TGTGCCAGCAGATCCACAGCCCTAGGCCACGAGCAGTACTTC.

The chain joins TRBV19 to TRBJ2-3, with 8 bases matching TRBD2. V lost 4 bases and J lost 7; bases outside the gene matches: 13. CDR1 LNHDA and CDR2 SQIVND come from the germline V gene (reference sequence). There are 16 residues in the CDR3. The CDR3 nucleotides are TGTGCCAGTAGTACCCTCGGGGGGGAGGCCCCTTATACGCAGTATTTT. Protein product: CASSTLGGEAPYTQYF.

The CDR3 DNA follows: TGTGCCAGCAGCGTAGATGGGGACTCCTACAATGAGCAGTTCTTC. Encoded protein: CASSVDGDSYNEQFF. The rearrangement links TRBV9 to TRBJ2-1; D is unclear. Germline values: CDR1 SGDLS, CDR2 YYNGEE. The CDR3 has 15 residues. V shed 0 bases and J shed 0 bases, with 7 bases lying between them. Using reference TRBV9 and TRBJ2-1 for the parts outside the CDR3, the full variable domain is DSGVTQTPKHLITATGQRVTLRCSPRSGDLSVYWYQQSLDQGLQFLIQYYNGEERAKGNILERFSAQQFPDLHSELNLSSLELGDSALYFCASSVDGDSYNEQFFGPGTRLTVL.

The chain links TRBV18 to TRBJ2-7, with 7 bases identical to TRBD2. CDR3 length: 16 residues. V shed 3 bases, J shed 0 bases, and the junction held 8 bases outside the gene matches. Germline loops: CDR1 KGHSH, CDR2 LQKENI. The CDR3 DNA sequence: TGTGCCAGCTCACCTGCGGTCGGGGGGACCTCCTACGAGCAGTACTTC. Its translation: CASSPAVGGTSYEQYF.

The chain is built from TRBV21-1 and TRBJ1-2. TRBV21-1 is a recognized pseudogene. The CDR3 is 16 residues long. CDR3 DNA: TGTGCCAGCAGGGGGGGCCAGGACATCTCTAGCTATGGCTACACCTTC. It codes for CASRGGQDISSYGYTF.

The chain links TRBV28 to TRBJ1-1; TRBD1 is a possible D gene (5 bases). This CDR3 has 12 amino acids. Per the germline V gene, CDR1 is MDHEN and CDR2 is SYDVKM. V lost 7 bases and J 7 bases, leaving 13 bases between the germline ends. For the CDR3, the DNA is TGTGCCAGCATCTCAGGGTTGAGTGAAGCTTTCTTT. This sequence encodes CASISGLSEAFF. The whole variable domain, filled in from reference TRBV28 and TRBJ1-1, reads DVKVTQSSRYLVKRTGEKVFLECVQDMDHENMFWYRQDPGLGLRLIYFSYDVKMKEKGDIPEGYSVSREKKERFSLILESASTNQTSMYLCASISGLSEAFFGQGTRLTVV.

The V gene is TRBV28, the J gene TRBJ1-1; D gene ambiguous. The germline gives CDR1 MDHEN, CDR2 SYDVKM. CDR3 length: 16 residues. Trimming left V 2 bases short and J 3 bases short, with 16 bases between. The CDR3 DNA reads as TGTGCCAGCAGTTTAAACTCCCTCGGGCAGTACACTGAAGCTTTCTTT. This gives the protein CASSLNSLGQYTEAFF.